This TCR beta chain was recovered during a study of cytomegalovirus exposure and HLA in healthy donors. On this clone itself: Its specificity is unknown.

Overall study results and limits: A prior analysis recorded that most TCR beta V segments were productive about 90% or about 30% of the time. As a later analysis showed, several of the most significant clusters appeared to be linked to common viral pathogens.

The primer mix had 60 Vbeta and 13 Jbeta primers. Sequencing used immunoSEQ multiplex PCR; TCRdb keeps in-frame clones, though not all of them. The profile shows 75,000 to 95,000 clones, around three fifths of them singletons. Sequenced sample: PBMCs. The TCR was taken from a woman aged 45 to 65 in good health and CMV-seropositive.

CDR3 sequence (DNA): TGCGCCAGCAGCCAAAACACAGTGGACGACAGCGAGCAGTACTTC. It codes for CASSQNTVDDSEQYF. This rearrangement joins TRBV4-1 to TRBJ2-7; tentative D call: TRBD1 (5 bases). CDR1 MGHRA and CDR2 YSYEKL come from the germline V gene. V was pared by 2 bases and J by 6 bases, with 17 bases between. The CDR3 is made up of 15 amino acids.